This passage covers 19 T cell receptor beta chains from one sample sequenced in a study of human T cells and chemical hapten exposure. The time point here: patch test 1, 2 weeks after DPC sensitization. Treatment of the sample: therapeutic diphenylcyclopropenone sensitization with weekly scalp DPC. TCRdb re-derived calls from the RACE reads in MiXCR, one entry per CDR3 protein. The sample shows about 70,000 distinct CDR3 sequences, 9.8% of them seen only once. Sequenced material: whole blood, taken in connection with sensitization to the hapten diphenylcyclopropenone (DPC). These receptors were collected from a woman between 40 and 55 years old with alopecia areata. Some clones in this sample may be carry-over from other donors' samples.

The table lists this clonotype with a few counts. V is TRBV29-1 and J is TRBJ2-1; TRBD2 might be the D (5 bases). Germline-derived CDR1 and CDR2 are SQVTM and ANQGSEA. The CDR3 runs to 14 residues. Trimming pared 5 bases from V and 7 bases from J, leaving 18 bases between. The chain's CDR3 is CSVSGRAPGNEQFF. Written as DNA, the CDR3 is TGCAGCGTTTCAGGCCGAGCCCCGGGGAATGAGCAGTTCTTC.

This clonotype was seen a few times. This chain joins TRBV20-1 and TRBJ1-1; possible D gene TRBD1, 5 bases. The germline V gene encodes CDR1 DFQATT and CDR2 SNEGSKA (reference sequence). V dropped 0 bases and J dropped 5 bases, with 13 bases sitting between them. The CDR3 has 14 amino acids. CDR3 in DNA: TGCAGTGCTAGAGATGGTGGGGGAGGAACTGAAGCTTTCTTT. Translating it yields CSARDGGGGTEAFF.

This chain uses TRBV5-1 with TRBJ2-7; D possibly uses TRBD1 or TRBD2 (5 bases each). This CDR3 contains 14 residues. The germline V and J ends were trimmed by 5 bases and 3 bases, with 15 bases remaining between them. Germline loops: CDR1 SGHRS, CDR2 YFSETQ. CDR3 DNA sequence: TGCGCCAGCAGTGAGAGGGGCAATCTCTACGAGCAGTACTTC. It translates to CASSERGNLYEQYF.

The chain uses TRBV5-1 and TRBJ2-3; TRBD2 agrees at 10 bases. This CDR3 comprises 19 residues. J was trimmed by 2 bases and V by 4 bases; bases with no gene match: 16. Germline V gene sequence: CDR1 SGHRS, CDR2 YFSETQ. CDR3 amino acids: CASSPRWGVGTSATDTQYF. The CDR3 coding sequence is TGCGCCAGCAGCCCGCGTTGGGGAGTCGGGACTAGCGCCACAGATACGCAGTATTTT.

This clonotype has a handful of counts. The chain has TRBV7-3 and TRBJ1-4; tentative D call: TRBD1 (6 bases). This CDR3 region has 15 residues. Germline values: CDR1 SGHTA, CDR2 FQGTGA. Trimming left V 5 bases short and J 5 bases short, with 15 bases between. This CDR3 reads CASSPTGGPNEKLFF. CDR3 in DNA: TGTGCCAGCAGCCCAACGGGGGGCCCGAATGAAAAACTGTTTTTT.

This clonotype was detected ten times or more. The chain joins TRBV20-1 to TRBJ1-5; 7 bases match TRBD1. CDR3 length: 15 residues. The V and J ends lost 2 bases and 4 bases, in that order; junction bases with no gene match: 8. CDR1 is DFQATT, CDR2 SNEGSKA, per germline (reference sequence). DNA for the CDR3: TGCAGTGCTAGACCCGATAACAGGGGTAATCAGCCCCAGCATTTT. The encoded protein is CSARPDNRGNQPQHF.

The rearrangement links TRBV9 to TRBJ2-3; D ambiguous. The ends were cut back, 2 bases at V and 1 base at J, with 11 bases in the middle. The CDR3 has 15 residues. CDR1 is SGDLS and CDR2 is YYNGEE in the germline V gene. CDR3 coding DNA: TGTGCCAGCAGCGTCCGACATTTTGGCACAGATACGCAGTATTTT. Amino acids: CASSVRHFGTDTQYF.

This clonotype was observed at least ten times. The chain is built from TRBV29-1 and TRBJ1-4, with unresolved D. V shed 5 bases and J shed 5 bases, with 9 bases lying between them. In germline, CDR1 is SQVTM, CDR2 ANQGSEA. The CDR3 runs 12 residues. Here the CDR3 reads CSVFGENEKLFF. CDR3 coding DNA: TGCAGCGTTTTTGGGGAAAATGAAAAACTGTTTTTT.

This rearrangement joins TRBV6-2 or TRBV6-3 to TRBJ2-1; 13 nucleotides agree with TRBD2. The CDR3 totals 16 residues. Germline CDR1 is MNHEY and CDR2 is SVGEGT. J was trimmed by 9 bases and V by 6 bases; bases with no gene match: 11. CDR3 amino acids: CASRSFTSGGAREQFF. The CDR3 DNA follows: TGTGCCAGCAGGTCCTTTACTAGCGGGGGGGCCCGTGAGCAGTTCTTC.

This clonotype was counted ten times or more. The CDR3 DNA reads as TGTGCCAGCAGCTTTGGGAGCACAGATACGCAGTATTTT. It translates to CASSFGSTDTQYF. The J gene is TRBJ2-3, the V gene TRBV7-8, with D unresolved. The CDR3 spans 13 residues. Trimming shortened V by 3 bases and J by 0 bases, and 4 bases separated the two germline ends. Per the germline V gene, CDR1 is SGHVS and CDR2 is FQNEAQ.

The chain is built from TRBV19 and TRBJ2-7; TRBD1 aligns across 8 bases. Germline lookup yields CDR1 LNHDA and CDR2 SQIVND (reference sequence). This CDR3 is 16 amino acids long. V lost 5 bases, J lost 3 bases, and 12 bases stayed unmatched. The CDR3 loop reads CASSPGTGQDLYEQYF. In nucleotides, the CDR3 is TGTGCCAGTAGTCCAGGGACAGGTCAGGACCTCTACGAGCAGTACTTC.

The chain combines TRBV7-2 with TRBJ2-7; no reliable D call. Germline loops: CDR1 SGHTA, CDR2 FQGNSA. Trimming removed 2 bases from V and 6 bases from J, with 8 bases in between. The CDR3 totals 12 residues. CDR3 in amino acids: CASSLSRREQYF. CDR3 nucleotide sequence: TGTGCCAGCAGCTTAAGCCGGCGCGAGCAGTACTTC. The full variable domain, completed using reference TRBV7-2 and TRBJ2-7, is GAGVSQSPSNKVTEKGKDVELRCDPISGHTALYWYRQSLGQGLEFLIYFQGNSAPDKSGLPSDRFSAERTGGSVSTLTIQRTQQEDSAVYLCASSLSRREQYFGPGTRLTVT.

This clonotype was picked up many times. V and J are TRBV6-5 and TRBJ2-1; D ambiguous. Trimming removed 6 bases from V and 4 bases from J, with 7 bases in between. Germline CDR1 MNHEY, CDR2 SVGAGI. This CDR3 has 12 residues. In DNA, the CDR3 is TGTGCCAGCAGGGGTCGGTACAATGAGCAGTTCTTC. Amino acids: CASRGRYNEQFF.

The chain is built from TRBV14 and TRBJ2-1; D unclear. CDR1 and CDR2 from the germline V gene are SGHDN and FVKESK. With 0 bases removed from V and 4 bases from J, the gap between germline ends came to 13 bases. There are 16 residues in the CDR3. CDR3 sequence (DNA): TGTGCCAGCAGCCAAGATTCACTCGTGGGGTACAATGAGCAGTTCTTC. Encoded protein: CASSQDSLVGYNEQFF.

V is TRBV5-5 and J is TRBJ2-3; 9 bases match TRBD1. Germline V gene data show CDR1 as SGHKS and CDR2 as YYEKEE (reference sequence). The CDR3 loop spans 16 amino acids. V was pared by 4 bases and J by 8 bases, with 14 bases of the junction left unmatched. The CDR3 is CASSAGTGSWVGTQYF. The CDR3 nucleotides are TGTGCCAGCAGCGCCGGGACAGGGAGCTGGGTGGGTACGCAGTATTTT.

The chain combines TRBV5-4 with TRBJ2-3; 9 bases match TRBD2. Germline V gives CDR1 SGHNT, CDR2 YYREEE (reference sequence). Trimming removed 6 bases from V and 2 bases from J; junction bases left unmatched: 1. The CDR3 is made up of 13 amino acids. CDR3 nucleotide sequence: TGTGCCAGCAAGCGGGGGGCCACAGATACGCAGTATTTT. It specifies CASKRGATDTQYF.

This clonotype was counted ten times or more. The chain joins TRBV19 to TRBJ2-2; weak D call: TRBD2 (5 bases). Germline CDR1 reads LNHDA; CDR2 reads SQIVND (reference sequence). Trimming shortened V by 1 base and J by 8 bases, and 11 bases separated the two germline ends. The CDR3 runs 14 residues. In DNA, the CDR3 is TGTGCCAGTAGTATAGTCCGGGGTCGAGGGGAGCTGTTTTTT. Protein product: CASSIVRGRGELFF.

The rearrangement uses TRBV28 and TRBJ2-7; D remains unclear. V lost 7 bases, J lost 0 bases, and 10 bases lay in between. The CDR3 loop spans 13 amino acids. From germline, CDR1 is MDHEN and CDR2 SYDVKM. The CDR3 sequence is CASNLYNSYEQYF. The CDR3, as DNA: TGTGCCAGCAATCTATACAACTCCTACGAGCAGTACTTC.

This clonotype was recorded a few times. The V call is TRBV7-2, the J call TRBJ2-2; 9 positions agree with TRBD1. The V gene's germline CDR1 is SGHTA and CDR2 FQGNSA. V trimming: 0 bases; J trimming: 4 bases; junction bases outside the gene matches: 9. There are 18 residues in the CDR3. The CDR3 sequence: CASSLAPQGQGGTGELFF. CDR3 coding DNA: TGTGCCAGCAGCTTAGCCCCCCAGGGACAGGGAGGCACCGGGGAGCTGTTTTTT.